These 25 T cell receptor beta chains were all obtained from the same sample, sequenced in a study of CD8 T cells in ankylosing spondylitis. Study outcomes and limitations: In ankylosing spondylitis blood, a motif of several highly homologous TCR beta variants appeared characteristic.

Antigen specificity for these receptors is unknown. Using its own MiXCR run on the 5' RACE reads, TCRdb lists one record per CDR3 protein. The sample contains over 450,000 distinct CDR3 sequences, 12% of which appear only once. Sequenced input: blood, either unsorted or a sorted T cell fraction (not recorded which). Receptor source: a male donor with ankylosing spondylitis.

In this sample, this clonotype turned up a few times. The chain combines TRBV25-1 with TRBJ2-2; possible D gene TRBD1, 6 bases. The germline V gene has CDR1 MGHDK and CDR2 SYGVNS. The CDR3 loop spans 16 amino acids. Trimming took off 3 bases at V and 0 bases at J, with 11 bases between the two ends. Here the CDR3 DNA reads TGTGCCAGCAGTGATTTAGGACAGACGAACACCGGGGAGCTGTTTTTT. Protein sequence: CASSDLGQTNTGELFF.

This clonotype has ten or more counts. This chain links TRBV5-1 with TRBJ2-1; 13 bases match TRBD2. This CDR3 has 16 amino acids. The germline V gene encodes CDR1 SGHRS and CDR2 YFSETQ. V lost 3 bases, J lost 4 bases, and 4 bases stayed unmatched. CDR3 coding DNA: TGCGCCAGCAGCTACACTAGCGGGAGGGCTTACAATGAGCAGTTCTTC. Encoded protein: CASSYTSGRAYNEQFF.

This clonotype was counted a few times. The CDR3 spells CASSLEWDGTYGYTF. CDR3 DNA sequence: TGCGCCAGCAGCTTGGAATGGGACGGGACGTATGGCTACACCTTC. The chain links TRBV5-1 to TRBJ1-2; weak D call: TRBD1 (5 bases). This CDR3 is built from 15 residues. Trimming stripped 0 bases from V and 5 bases from J, with 14 bases between. Germline CDR1 and CDR2: SGHRS and YFSETQ.

The table lists this clonotype with a few counts. This chain joins TRBV2 and TRBJ2-7, with 8 bases aligning to TRBD1. V lost 4 bases to trimming and J lost 6 bases; unmatched junction nucleotides: 8. The CDR3 extends over 14 amino acids. In germline, CDR1 is SNHLY, CDR2 FYNNEI. This CDR3 reads CASSATGGNGEQYV. CDR3 bases: TGTGCCAGCAGTGCTACAGGGGGTAATGGCGAGCAGTACGTC.

CDR3 bases: TGCAGTGCTAGAGGAGAGGAGGGCTACACCTTC. Its protein product is CSARGEEGYTF. The chain employs TRBV20-1 and TRBJ1-2, with unresolved D. This CDR3 contains 11 residues. Trimming left V 1 base short and J 8 bases short, with 8 bases between. Germline V gives CDR1 DFQATT, CDR2 SNEGSKA (reference sequence).

The table lists this clonotype with a few counts. One end of the junction does not line up with germline, which may come from a read error. The chain recombines TRBV18 with TRBJ1-1; tentatively, D is TRBD1 (6 bases). Germline CDR1 KGHSH, CDR2 LQKENI. The CDR3 consists of 14 residues. CDR3 in amino acids: CASSAPGHGTEAFF. Here the CDR3 DNA reads TGTGCCAGCTCAGCACCGGGACATGGCACTGAAGCTTTCTTT.

This clonotype was recorded at least ten times. V and J are TRBV12-3 or TRBV12-4 and TRBJ2-2; the match to TRBD2 covers 10 bases. The CDR3 has 18 amino acids. The ends lost 7 bases at V and 2 bases at J; junction bases unmatched: 13. CDR3 in amino acids: CASTPIAGGVLNTGELFF. CDR3 nucleotide sequence: TGTGCCAGCACTCCGATAGCGGGAGGAGTCCTAAACACCGGGGAGCTGTTTTTT.

In its sample, this clonotype was seen a few times. The chain has TRBV27 and TRBJ2-1; D gene uncertain. V gave up 4 bases and J gave up 6 bases, with 13 bases separating them. CDR1 is MNHEY, CDR2 SMNVEV, per germline (reference sequence). The CDR3 is 14 amino acids. CDR3 bases: TGTGCCAGCAGTTACGGGCCCTGGGGCAATGAGCAGTTCTTC. Protein: CASSYGPWGNEQFF.

This clonotype was seen only a few times. The chain employs TRBV20-1 and TRBJ1-1, with D perhaps TRBD1 (5 bases). The germline V gene has CDR1 DFQATT and CDR2 SNEGSKA (reference sequence). Trimming stripped 6 bases from V and 5 bases from J, with 22 bases between. This CDR3 region has 15 residues. CDR3 coding DNA: TGCAGTGCCCCACCCCCGTTCGGGGGTGGGACTGAAGCTTTCTTT. It yields the protein CSAPPPFGGGTEAFF.

The sample holds a few counts of this clonotype. The V gene is TRBV2, the J gene TRBJ1-5; 9 positions match TRBD1. V dropped 6 bases and J dropped 13; count of bases not matched to a gene: 7. Germline V gives CDR1 SNHLY, CDR2 FYNNEI. The CDR3 has 12 amino acids. CDR3 residues: CASSYDRGSQHF. CDR3 coding DNA: TGTGCCAGCAGCTATGACAGGGGGTCACAGCATTTT.

The chain has TRBV6-1 and TRBJ2-3; 8 positions match TRBD2. This CDR3 region has 15 residues. J lost 0 bases, V lost 6 bases, and 5 bases had no gene match. Per the germline V gene, CDR1 is MNHNS and CDR2 is SASEGT. This CDR3 reads CASRPGLASTDTQYF. The DNA of the CDR3 is TGTGCCAGCAGACCCGGACTAGCTAGCACAGATACGCAGTATTTT.

This clonotype was observed a few times. The chain links TRBV7-8 to TRBJ2-1, with D possibly matching TRBD2 (6 bases). The CDR3 sequence is 15 residues long. CDR1 and CDR2 (germline): SGHVS, FQNEAQ. The V gene lost 6 bases and the J gene lost 4 bases, with 16 bases spanning the gap. The CDR3 coding sequence is TGTGCCAGCAGTCAAGCGGCGGGAATTTACAATGAGCAGTTCTTC. It translates to CASSQAAGIYNEQFF.

This clonotype was found a few times. The V and J genes are TRBV20-1 and TRBJ2-3; D tentatively reads TRBD1 or TRBD2 (6 bases each). Germline V gene lookup returns CDR1 DFQATT and CDR2 SNEGSKA (reference sequence). The CDR3 sequence is 15 residues long. V dropped 3 bases and J dropped 4 bases, with 17 bases sitting between them. The CDR3 reads CSASPAGGPADTQYF. The CDR3 DNA reads TGCAGTGCTAGCCCCGCTGGGGGGCCGGCAGATACGCAGTATTTT.

This clonotype occurred a few times. The rearrangement uses TRBV11-3 and TRBJ2-1, with 7 positions matching TRBD2. This CDR3 contains 16 residues. Unmatched junction bases numbered 12, after V lost 3 bases and J lost 7 bases. CDR1 is SGHNT, CDR2 YENEEA, per germline. The CDR3 nucleotides read TGTGCCAGCAGCTTGGAGGATGCGGGAGTAAGGAATGAGCAGTTCTTC. This translates into CASSLEDAGVRNEQFF.

V gene TRBV24-1 combines with J gene TRBJ2-5; 10 bases align to TRBD1. The CDR3 totals 16 residues. Germline V CDR1 and CDR2: KGHDR, SFDVKD. The junction had 8 bases not matched to a gene; V was cut back by 3 bases and J by 5 bases. The CDR3 sequence: CATSDQPGQGSETQYF. The CDR3 nucleotides are TGTGCCACCAGTGATCAACCGGGACAGGGGTCGGAGACCCAGTACTTC.

This clonotype was detected a few times. The rearrangement joins TRBV4-2 to TRBJ2-7; D is unclear. This CDR3 is 13 amino acids long. CDR1 LGHNA and CDR2 YNFKEQ come from the germline V gene. The ends were cut back, 0 bases at V and 5 bases at J, with 8 bases in the middle. The chain's CDR3 is CASSQDFGNEQYV. Written as DNA, the CDR3 is TGTGCCAGCAGCCAAGACTTTGGCAACGAGCAGTACGTC.

This clonotype was counted only a few times. The chain recombines TRBV10-1 with TRBJ2-2, with TRBD2 identical over 7 bases. There are 16 residues in the CDR3. CDR1 and CDR2 (germline): WNHNN, SYGVQD (reference sequence). V lost 0 bases, J lost 0 bases, and 1 base stayed unmatched. The CDR3 loop is CASSESLAANTGELFF. CDR3 coding DNA: TGCGCCAGCAGTGAGTCCCTAGCGGCGAACACCGGGGAGCTGTTTTTT.

The rearrangement links TRBV20-1 to TRBJ2-3, with 7 bases matching TRBD2. Germline V gives CDR1 DFQATT, CDR2 SNEGSKA (reference sequence). This CDR3 region has 14 residues. The V segment lost 3 bases and the J segment 1 base; nucleotides outside the gene matches: 4. The CDR3 nucleotides are TGCAGTGCTAGTAGTGGGAGGGGCACAGATACGCAGTATTTT. It translates to CSASSGRGTDTQYF.

This clonotype was picked up a small number of times. This CDR3 reads CAWSSGTVNGYTF. CDR3 coding DNA: TGTGCCTGGAGTTCCGGGACAGTCAATGGCTACACCTTC. This chain uses TRBV30 with TRBJ1-2, with 7 bases identical to TRBD1. This CDR3 spans 13 amino acids. Per the germline V gene, CDR1 is GTSNPN and CDR2 is SVGIG (reference sequence). V lost 2 bases and J lost 6; bases outside the gene matches: 6.

The chain is built from TRBV20-1 and TRBJ1-2; 7 nucleotides line up with TRBD1. V dropped 5 bases and J dropped 6; count of bases not matched to a gene: 6. From germline, CDR1 is DFQATT and CDR2 SNEGSKA (reference sequence). CDR3 size: 12 residues. Here the CDR3 DNA reads TGCAGTGCTTTCAGACAGGGTAATGGCTACACCTTC. It encodes CSAFRQGNGYTF.

The chain carries TRBV29-1 and TRBJ2-6, with 11 positions matching TRBD1. Germline trimming cut 3 bases from V and 3 bases from J; bases unmatched to any gene: 1. Per germline, CDR1 SQVTM and CDR2 ANQGSEA. The CDR3 totals 15 residues. The CDR3 loop reads CSVDGTGGGANVLTF. CDR3 DNA sequence: TGCAGCGTTGATGGGACAGGGGGTGGGGCCAACGTCCTGACTTTC. Supplemented by reference TRBV29-1 and TRBJ2-6, the full variable domain reads SAVISQKPSRDICQRGTSLTIQCQVDSQVTMMFWYRQQPGQSLTLIATANQGSEATYESGFVIDKFPISRPNLTFSTLTVSNMSPEDSSIYLCSVDGTGGGANVLTFGAGSRLTVL.

Only a few counts were recorded for this clonotype. The chain combines TRBV15 with TRBJ2-7; TRBD1 aligns across 7 bases. CDR1 is LNHNV and CDR2 is YYDKDF in the germline V gene (reference sequence). The CDR3 loop spans 15 amino acids. J lost 2 bases, V lost 5 bases, and 9 bases had no gene match. CDR3 nucleotide sequence: TGTGCCACCAGCCCTCGCAGGGGGATTCCCTACGAGCAGTACGTC. This encodes CATSPRRGIPYEQYV.

The chain has TRBV10-3 and TRBJ1-2; D is unresolved. V shed 0 bases and J shed 4 bases, with 9 bases lying between them. The CDR3 is 14 amino acids. Germline CDR1 and CDR2: ENHRY and SYGVKD. The chain's CDR3 is CAISESERVYGYTF. The DNA of the CDR3 is TGTGCCATCAGTGAGTCGGAAAGGGTCTATGGCTACACCTTC.

The table lists this clonotype with many counts. J is TRBJ2-5 and V is TRBV5-1; 9 bases are a match to TRBD2. This CDR3 has 16 residues. With 1 base clipped from V and 7 bases from J, the junction kept 11 bases outside the gene matches. Germline lookup yields CDR1 SGHRS and CDR2 YFSETQ. The CDR3 nucleotides read TGCGCCAGCAGCTTGAAGCTAGCGGGGCCCTCAGGGACCCAGTACTTC. Protein product: CASSLKLAGPSGTQYF.

This clonotype was counted only a few times. V is TRBV20-1 and J is TRBJ1-5; D is undetermined. V was clipped by 3 bases and J by 0 bases, with 9 bases between them. From germline, CDR1 is DFQATT and CDR2 SNEGSKA (reference sequence). The CDR3 totals 14 residues. Written as DNA, the CDR3 is TGCAGTGCTAGGGGTTCTTATAGCAATCAGCCCCAGCATTTT. Translating gives CSARGSYSNQPQHF.